Listed here is a single T cell receptor beta chain. Its matching antigen is unknown. The data belong to a study of T cell repertoires in cytomegalovirus infection. Findings and limits, study-wide: Dominating the ex vivo response were TCR beta clonotypes that were CMV-specific and HLA-C-restricted.

TCRdb re-called the reads with MiXCR, one entry per CDR3 protein. Of some 440,000 distinct CDR3 sequences listed, approximately 30% are singletons. Germline-derived CDR1 and CDR2 are MNHEY and SMNVEV (reference sequence). The CDR3 covers 15 residues. Trimming removed 7 bases at V and 1 base at J, with 13 bases between. The chain combines TRBV27 with TRBJ2-2; D uncertain. The sequence came from a human donor in good health (CMV status not recorded). Some clones in this sample may be carry-over from other donors' samples. The sample comprised PBMCs. CDR3 DNA: TGTGCCAGCACCCGTATCCCTGAGAACACCGGGGAGCTGTTTTTT. It yields the protein CASTRIPENTGELFF.